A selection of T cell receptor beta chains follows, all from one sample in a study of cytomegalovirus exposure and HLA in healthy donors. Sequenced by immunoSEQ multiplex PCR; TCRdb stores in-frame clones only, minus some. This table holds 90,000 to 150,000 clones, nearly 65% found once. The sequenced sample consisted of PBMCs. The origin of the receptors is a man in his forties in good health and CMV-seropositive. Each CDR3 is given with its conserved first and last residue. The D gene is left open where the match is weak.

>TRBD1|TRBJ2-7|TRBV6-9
CASSYYQTGSNTDYEQYF
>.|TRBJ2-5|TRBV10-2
CARFAAERETQYF
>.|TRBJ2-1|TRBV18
CASSPRQDNEQFF
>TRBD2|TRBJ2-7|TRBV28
CASSSRTSGPYEQYF
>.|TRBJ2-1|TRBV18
CASSPYDNYNEQFF
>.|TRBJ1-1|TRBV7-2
CASSLWTGPDTEAFF
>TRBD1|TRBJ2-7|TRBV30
CAWTKGDRGHEQYF
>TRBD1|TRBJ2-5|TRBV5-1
CASSEKGQGQETQYF
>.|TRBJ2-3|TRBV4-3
CASSQGPAMASTDTQYF
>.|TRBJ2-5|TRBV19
CASSPQGGQQETQYF
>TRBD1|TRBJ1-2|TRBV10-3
CAISLNRDRDDYGYTF
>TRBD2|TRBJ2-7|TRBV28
CASSFWGREYEQYF
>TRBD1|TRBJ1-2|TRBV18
CASSPSTGENYGYTF
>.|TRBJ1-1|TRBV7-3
CASRLGPGNTEAFF
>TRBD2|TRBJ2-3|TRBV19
CASSMASGSLADTQYF
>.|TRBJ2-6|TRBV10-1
CASSESGSSSGANVLTF
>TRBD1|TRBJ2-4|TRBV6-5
CASSTGGQNIQYF
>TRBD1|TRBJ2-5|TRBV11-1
CASSPGTGGIETQYF
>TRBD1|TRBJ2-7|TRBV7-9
CASSLDRDRELGDEQYF
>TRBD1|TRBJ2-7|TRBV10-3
CAISEQPGQPLYEQYF
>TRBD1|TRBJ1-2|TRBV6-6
CASSLDRAGYTF
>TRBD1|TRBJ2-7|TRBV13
CASSQRQGAYEQYF
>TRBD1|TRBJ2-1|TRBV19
CASSIGGQGIGHEQFF
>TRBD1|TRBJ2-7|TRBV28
CASSLTGTYEQYF
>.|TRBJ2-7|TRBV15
CATRRDNRPYEQYF
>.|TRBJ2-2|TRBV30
CAWTRRELFF
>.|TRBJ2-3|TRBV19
CASRGAGWGTDTQYF
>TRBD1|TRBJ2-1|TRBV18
CASSPNPNRGPYYNEQFF
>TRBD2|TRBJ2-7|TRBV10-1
CASSESLGGGRNEQYF
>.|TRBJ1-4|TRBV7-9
CASSDSAAEKLFF
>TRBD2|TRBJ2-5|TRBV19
CASSIGLAGARETQYF
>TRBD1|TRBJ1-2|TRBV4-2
CASSQDRTGVGYTF
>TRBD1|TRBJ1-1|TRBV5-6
CASSMLGTGTNTEAFF
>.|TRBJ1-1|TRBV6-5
CASSSGLRQTTEAFF
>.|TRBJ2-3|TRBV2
CASSAQLETTLARYF
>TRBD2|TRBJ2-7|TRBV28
CASGGRAYEQYF
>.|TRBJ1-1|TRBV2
CASSYSRGGSTEAFF
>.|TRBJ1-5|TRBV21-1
CASWGTGGNQPQHF
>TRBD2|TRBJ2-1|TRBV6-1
CASSEYGGESNEQFF
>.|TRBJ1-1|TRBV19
CASSFRQVGPKAFF
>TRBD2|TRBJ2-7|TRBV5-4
CASSSQGGTYEQYF
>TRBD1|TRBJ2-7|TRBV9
CASSLGGTGDYEQYF
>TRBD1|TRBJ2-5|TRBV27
CASKGQVQETQYF
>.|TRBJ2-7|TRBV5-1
CASSLLSRAGADEQYF
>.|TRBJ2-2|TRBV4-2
CASSQDPVGGGTGELFF
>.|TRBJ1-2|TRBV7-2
CASRDGQIEGGYTF
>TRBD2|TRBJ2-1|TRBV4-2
CASSQASGRREQFF
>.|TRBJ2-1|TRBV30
CAWSVEGRTYYNEQFF
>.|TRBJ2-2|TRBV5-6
CASSQQGENTGELFF
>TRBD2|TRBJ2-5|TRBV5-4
CASSLDGAGEETQYF
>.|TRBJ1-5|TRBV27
CASSPLGATNQPQHF
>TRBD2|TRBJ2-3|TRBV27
CASNRRGGVADTQYF
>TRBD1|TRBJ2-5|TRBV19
CASSIGGQGGTQYF